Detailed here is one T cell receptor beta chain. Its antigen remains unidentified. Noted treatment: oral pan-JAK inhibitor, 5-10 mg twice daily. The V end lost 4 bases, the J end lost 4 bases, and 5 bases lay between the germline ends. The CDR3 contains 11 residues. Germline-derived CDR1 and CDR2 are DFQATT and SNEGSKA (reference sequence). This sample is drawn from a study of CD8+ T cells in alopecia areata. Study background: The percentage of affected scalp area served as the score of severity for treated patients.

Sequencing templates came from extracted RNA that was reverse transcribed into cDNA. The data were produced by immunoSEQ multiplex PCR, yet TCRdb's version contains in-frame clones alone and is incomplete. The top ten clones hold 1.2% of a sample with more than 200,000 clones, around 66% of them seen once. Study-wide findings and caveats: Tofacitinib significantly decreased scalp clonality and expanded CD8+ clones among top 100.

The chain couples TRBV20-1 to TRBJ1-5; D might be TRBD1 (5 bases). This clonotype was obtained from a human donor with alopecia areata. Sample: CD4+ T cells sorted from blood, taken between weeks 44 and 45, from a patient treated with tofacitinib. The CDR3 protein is CSATGNQPQHF. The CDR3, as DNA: TGCAGTGCTACAGGGAATCAGCCCCAGCATTTT.